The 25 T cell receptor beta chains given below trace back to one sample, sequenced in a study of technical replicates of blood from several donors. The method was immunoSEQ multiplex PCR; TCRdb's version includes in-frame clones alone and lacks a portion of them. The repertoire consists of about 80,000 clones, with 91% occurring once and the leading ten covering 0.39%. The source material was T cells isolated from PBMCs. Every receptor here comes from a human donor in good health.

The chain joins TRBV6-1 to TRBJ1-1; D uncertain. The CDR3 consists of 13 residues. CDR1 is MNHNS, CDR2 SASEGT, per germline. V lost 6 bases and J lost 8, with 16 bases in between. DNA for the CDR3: TGTGCCAGCAGCAACTTGCAGGCTGGAGAAGCTTTCTTT. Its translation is CASSNLQAGEAFF.

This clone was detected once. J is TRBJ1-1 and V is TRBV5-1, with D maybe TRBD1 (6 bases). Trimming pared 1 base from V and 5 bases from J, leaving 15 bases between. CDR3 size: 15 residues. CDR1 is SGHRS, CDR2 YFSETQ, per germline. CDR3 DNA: TGCGCCAGCAGCTTGTCGGGGAAGGGGGTAACTGAAGCTTTCTTT. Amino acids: CASSLSGKGVTEAFF.

CDR3 in DNA: TGTGCCAGCAGCTTAAGGACTAGCGGGATCTCCTACGAGCAGTACTTC. Amino acid sequence: CASSLRTSGISYEQYF. This chain links TRBV7-2 with TRBJ2-7; 12 bases align to TRBD2. The V gene end was trimmed by 2 bases and the J gene end by 0 bases; junction bases not matched to a gene: 2. The CDR3 covers 16 residues. CDR1 is SGHTA, CDR2 FQGNSA, per germline.

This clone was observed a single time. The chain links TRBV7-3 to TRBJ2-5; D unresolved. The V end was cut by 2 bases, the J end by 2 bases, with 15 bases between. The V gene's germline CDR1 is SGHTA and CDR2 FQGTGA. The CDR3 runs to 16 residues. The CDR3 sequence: CASSLGFSSNQETQYF. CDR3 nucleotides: TGTGCCAGCAGCTTAGGGTTCAGTAGCAATCAAGAGACCCAGTACTTC.

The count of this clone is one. In DNA, the CDR3 is TGTGCCAGCAGTTTCGGCAGGGGGCAGGAGTACTTC. Amino acid sequence: CASSFGRGQEYF. J is TRBJ2-7 and V is TRBV27; TRBD1 agrees at 8 bases. In germline, CDR1 is MNHEY, CDR2 SMNVEV (reference sequence). Trimming at V came to 3 bases and at J to 11 bases, leaving 6 bases not matched to a gene. The CDR3 is made up of 12 amino acids.

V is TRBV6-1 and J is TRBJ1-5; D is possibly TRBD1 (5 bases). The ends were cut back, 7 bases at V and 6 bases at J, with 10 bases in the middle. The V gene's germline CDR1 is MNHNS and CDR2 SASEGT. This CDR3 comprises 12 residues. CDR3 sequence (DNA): TGTGCCAGCACGGACAATTTTCAGCCCCAGCATTTT. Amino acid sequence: CASTDNFQPQHF.

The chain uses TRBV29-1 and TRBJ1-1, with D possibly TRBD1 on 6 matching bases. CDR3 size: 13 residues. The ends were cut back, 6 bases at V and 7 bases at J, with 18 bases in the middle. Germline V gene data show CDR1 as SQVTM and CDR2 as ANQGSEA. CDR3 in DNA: TGCAGCGTCAGCATAACGGGACAATTTGAAGCTTTCTTT. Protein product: CSVSITGQFEAFF.

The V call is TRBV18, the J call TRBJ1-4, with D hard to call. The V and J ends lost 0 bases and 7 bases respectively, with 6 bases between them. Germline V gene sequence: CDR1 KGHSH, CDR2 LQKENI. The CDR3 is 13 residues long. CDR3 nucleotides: TGTGCCAGCTCACCACCGAGAGGTGAAAAACTGTTTTTT. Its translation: CASSPPRGEKLFF.

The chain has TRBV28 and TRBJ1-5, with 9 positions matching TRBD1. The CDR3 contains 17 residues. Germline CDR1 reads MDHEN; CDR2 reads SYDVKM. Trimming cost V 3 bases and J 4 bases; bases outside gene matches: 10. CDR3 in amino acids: CASSLGSGTGSNQPQHF. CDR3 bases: TGTGCCAGCAGTTTGGGATCCGGGACAGGGTCAAATCAGCCCCAGCATTTT.

The CDR3 region is CASSLSGIMQPQHF. Here the CDR3 DNA reads TGTGCCAGCAGCTTATCAGGGATAATGCAGCCCCAGCATTTT. The V gene is TRBV7-9, the J gene TRBJ1-5, with TRBD1 as a possible D gene (5 bases). The ends were cut back, 2 bases at V and 7 bases at J, with 12 bases in the middle. This CDR3 has 14 residues. Germline values: CDR1 SEHNR, CDR2 FQNEAQ (reference sequence).

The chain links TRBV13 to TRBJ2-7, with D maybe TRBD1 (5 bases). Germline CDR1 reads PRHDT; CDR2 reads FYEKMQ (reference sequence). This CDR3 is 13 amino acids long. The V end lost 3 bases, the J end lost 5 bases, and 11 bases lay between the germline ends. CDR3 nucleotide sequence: TGTGCCAGCAGCTTCTCCAGGGATAACGAGCAGTACTTC. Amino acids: CASSFSRDNEQYF.

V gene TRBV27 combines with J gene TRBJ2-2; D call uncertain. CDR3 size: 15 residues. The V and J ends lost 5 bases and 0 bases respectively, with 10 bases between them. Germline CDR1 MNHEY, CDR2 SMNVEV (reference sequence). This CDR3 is CASSPDTPNTGELFF. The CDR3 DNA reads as TGTGCCAGCAGTCCCGACACCCCGAACACCGGGGAGCTGTTTTTT.

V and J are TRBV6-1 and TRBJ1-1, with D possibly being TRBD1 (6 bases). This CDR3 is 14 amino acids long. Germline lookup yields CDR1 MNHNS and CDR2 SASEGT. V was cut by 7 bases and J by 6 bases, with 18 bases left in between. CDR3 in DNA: TGTGCCAGCAAGGCGGGGGGGGCAGTAGCTGAAGCTTTCTTT. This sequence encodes CASKAGGAVAEAFF.

The CDR3 here is CASRSGQGAVGTQYF. The CDR3 bases are TGTGCCAGCAGGTCTGGACAGGGGGCTGTGGGGACCCAGTACTTC. V usage is TRBV6-5 and J usage is TRBJ2-5; TRBD1 agrees at 11 bases. This CDR3 comprises 15 residues. CDR1 MNHEY and CDR2 SVGAGI come from the germline V gene. The junction had 10 bases not matched to a gene; V was cut back by 6 bases and J by 7 bases.

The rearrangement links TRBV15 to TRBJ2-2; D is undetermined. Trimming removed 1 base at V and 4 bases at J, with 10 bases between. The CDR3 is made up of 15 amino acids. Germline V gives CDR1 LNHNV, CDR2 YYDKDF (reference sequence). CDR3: CATSRGQAGTGELFF. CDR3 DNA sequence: TGTGCCACCAGCAGAGGGCAAGCAGGCACCGGGGAGCTGTTTTTT.

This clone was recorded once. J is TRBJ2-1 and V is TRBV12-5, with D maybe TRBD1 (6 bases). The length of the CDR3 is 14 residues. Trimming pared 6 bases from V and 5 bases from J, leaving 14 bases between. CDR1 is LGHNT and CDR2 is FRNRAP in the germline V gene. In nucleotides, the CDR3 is TGTGCTAGTGGCGCCGGGACACCAAACAATGAGCAGTTCTTC. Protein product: CASGAGTPNNEQFF.

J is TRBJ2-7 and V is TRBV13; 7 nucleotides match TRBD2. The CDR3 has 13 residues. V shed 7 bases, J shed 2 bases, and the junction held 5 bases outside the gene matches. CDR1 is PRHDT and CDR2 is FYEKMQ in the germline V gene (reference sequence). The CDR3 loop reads CASMGGEAYEQYF. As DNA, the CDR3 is TGTGCCAGCATGGGGGGGGAGGCCTACGAGCAGTACTTC.

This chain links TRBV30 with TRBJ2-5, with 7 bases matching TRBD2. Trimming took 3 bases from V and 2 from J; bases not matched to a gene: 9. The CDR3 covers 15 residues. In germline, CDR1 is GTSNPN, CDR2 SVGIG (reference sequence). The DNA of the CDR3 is TGTGCCTGGAGGAAGGGGCTAGCGGTACAAGAGACCCAGTACTTC. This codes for CAWRKGLAVQETQYF.

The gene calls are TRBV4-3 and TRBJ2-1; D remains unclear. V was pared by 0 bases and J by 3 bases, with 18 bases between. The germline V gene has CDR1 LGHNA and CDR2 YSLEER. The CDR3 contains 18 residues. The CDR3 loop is CASSQDLRFLTDYNEQFF. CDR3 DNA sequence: TGCGCCAGCAGCCAAGATCTCCGGTTTCTCACCGACTACAATGAGCAGTTCTTC.

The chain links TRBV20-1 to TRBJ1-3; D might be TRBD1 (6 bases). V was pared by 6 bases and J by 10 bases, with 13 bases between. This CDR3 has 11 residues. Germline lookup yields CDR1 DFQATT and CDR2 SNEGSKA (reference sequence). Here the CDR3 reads CSATYRETIYF. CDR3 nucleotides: TGCAGTGCAACCTACAGGGAAACCATATATTTT.

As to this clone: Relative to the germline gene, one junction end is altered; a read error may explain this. This chain's CDR3 is CASSVTSTVYEQYF. The CDR3 nucleotides read TGTGCTAGCAGCGTAACTAGCACCGTCTACGAGCAGTACTTC. The chain carries TRBV7-7 and TRBJ2-7, with D perhaps TRBD2 (6 bases). Germline loops: CDR1 SSHAT, CDR2 FNYEAQ (reference sequence). CDR3 length: 14 amino acids.

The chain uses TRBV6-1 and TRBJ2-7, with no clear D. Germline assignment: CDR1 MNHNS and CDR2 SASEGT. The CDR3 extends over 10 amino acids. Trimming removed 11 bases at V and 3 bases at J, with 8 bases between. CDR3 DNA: TGTGCCGCGGAGAACTACGAGCAGTACTTC. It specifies CAAENYEQYF.

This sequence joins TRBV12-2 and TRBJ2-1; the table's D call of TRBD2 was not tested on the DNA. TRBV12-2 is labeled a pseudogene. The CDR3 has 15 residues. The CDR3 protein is CASRTQEVGNNEQFF. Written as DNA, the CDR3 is TGTGCAAGTCGCACTCAGGAGGTGGGGAACAATGAGCAGTTCTTC.

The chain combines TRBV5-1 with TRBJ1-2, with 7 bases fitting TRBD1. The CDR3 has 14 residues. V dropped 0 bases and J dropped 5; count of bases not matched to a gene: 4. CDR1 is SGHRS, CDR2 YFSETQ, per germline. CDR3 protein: CASSLAPGGYGYTF. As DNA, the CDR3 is TGCGCCAGCAGCTTGGCCCCAGGGGGATATGGCTACACCTTC. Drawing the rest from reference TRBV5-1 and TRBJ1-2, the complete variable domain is KAGVTQTPRYLIKTRGQQVTLSCSPISGHRSVSWYQQTPGQGLQFLFEYFSETQRNKGNFPGRFSGRQFSNSRSEMNVSTLELGDSALYLCASSLAPGGYGYTFGSGTRLTVV.

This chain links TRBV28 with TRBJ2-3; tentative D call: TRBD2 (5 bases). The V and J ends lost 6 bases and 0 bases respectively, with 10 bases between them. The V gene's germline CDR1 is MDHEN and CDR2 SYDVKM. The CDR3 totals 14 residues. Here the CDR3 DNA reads TGTGCCAGCAGCAAAGGGAGTAGCACAGATACGCAGTATTTT. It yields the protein CASSKGSSTDTQYF.